The 14 T cell receptor beta chains below come from one sample, sequenced in a study of cytomegalovirus exposure and HLA in healthy donors. The method was immunoSEQ multiplex PCR; TCRdb's version includes in-frame clones alone and lacks a portion of them. This sample has about 75,000 clones; approximately 80% occur once, and the top ten carry around 3%. What was sequenced was PBMCs. Every receptor here comes from a young man in good health and CMV-seronegative.

The V and J genes are TRBV20-1 and TRBJ1-4; D not resolved. Trimming cost V 6 bases and J 5 bases, with 7 bases left between them. CDR3 length: 11 amino acids. CDR1 is DFQATT, CDR2 SNEGSKA, per germline (reference sequence). The CDR3 sequence is CSAVENEKLFF. DNA for the CDR3: TGCAGTGCCGTCGAGAATGAAAAACTGTTTTTT.

The rearrangement uses TRBV5-1 and TRBJ2-1, with 9 bases aligning to TRBD2. Unmatched junction bases numbered 13, after V lost 5 bases and J lost 7 bases. This CDR3 has 16 amino acids. Germline V gives CDR1 SGHRS, CDR2 YFSETQ. The CDR3 spells CASSSNSGGAGNEQFF. Written as DNA, the CDR3 is TGCGCCAGCAGTTCCAATAGCGGGGGCGCCGGTAATGAGCAGTTCTTC.

V usage is TRBV7-8 and J usage is TRBJ1-2, with no clear D. V was clipped by 5 bases and J by 5 bases, with 9 bases between them. CDR3 length: 12 amino acids. Germline V gene data show CDR1 as SGHVS and CDR2 as FQNEAQ. The CDR3 coding sequence is TGTGCCAGCAGCCCGGGAGGGTATGGCTACACCTTC. This translates into CASSPGGYGYTF.

The rearrangement uses TRBV6-5 and TRBJ2-7; 7 bases agree with TRBD2. The CDR3 is 15 residues long. Germline trimming cut 1 base from V and 2 bases from J; bases unmatched to any gene: 5. Germline V gene sequence: CDR1 MNHEY, CDR2 SVGAGI. CDR3: CASSYFPRGTYEQYF. CDR3 in DNA: TGTGCCAGCAGTTACTTCCCGCGGGGGACCTACGAGCAGTACTTC.

CDR3 sequence: CASSLGSVGGYEQYV. CDR3 DNA: TGCGCCAGCAGCTTGGGCTCGGTGGGGGGTTACGAGCAGTACGTC. This chain links TRBV5-1 with TRBJ2-7; a weak D match, TRBD2 (6 bases). This CDR3 comprises 15 residues. CDR1 and CDR2 from the germline V gene are SGHRS and YFSETQ. V lost 0 bases to trimming and J lost 4 bases, with 14 bases between them.

The CDR3 nucleotides read TGTGCCTGGAGTTGGCCGCCCGGGACAGGGCGCGACGAGCAGTACTTC. Residues: CAWSWPPGTGRDEQYF. The rearrangement links TRBV30 to TRBJ2-7; TRBD1 aligns across 9 bases. With V trimmed by 2 bases and J by 5 bases, 13 bases remained unmatched. CDR3 length: 16 residues. Germline V gene sequence: CDR1 GTSNPN, CDR2 SVGIG (reference sequence).

The rearrangement uses TRBV5-1 and TRBJ1-1; D is unclear. With 4 bases removed from V and 1 base from J, the gap between germline ends came to 8 bases. Germline CDR1 and CDR2: SGHRS and YFSETQ. This CDR3 has 13 amino acids. DNA of the CDR3: TGCGCCAGCAGCGGCCCGGGGAACACTGAAGCTTTCTTT. This codes for CASSGPGNTEAFF.

The chain employs TRBV2 and TRBJ2-5; the D gene is possibly TRBD1 (5 bases). Germline V gene lookup returns CDR1 SNHLY and CDR2 FYNNEI. The CDR3 has 13 amino acids. V was clipped by 6 bases and J by 3 bases, with 11 bases between them. CDR3 amino acids: CASRGNRKETQYF. CDR3 DNA sequence: TGTGCCAGCAGGGGCAACAGGAAAGAGACCCAGTACTTC.

The rearrangement joins TRBV6-6 to TRBJ1-2, with 8 bases matching TRBD1. After removal of 5 bases from V and 4 bases from J, the junction contained 9 bases not matched to a gene. The CDR3 consists of 15 residues. Germline lookup yields CDR1 MNHNY and CDR2 SVGAGI (reference sequence). The CDR3 DNA sequence: TGTGCCAGCAGTCTCCTGGACAGGGAGCCCTATGGCTACACCTTC. This gives the protein CASSLLDREPYGYTF.

The chain has TRBV19 and TRBJ2-4; the D gene is possibly TRBD2 (7 bases). Germline CDR1 LNHDA, CDR2 SQIVND (reference sequence). This CDR3 contains 14 residues. Between the trimmed V and J ends, which lost 7 bases and 8 bases, there was a span of 18 bases. The CDR3 nucleotides are TGTGCCAGTAACGAGGGGGGGCTGTTAGACATTCAGTACTTC. Its protein is CASNEGGLLDIQYF.

The chain couples TRBV29-1 to TRBJ1-3, with D uncertain. The germline V gene has CDR1 SQVTM and CDR2 ANQGSEA. The CDR3 loop spans 12 amino acids. V lost 4 bases to trimming and J lost 2 bases, with 6 bases between them. DNA for the CDR3: TGCAGCGTTGTGTGGCCTGGAAACACCATATATTTT. This encodes CSVVWPGNTIYF.

The V and J genes are TRBV11-2 and TRBJ1-2, with D unresolved. Germline CDR1 is SGHAT and CDR2 is FQNNGV. This CDR3 has 15 residues. Trimming took 1 base from V and 3 from J, leaving 12 bases between them. The CDR3 DNA sequence: TGTGCCAGCAGCTTAGGCGGGTTCGGTGACTATGGCTACACCTTC. It specifies CASSLGGFGDYGYTF.

The V gene is TRBV4-3, the J gene TRBJ2-2, with a tentative D call TRBD2 (5 bases). This CDR3 is 16 amino acids long. Looked up from germline, CDR1 is LGHNA and CDR2 is YSLEER. V shed 0 bases and J shed 5 bases, with 13 bases lying between them. The CDR3 bases are TGCGCCAGCAGCCAAGATCTAGCTCGCGAAACCGGGGAGCTGTTTTTT. Encoded protein: CASSQDLARETGELFF.

This clone was observed once. This chain uses TRBV19 with TRBJ1-5; TRBD1 is a possible D gene (6 bases). This CDR3 comprises 16 residues. CDR1 and CDR2 from the germline V gene are LNHDA and SQIVND (reference sequence). Between the trimmed V and J ends, which lost 5 bases and 0 bases, there was a span of 14 bases. CDR3 in amino acids: CASSWQGSYSNQPQHF. CDR3 in DNA: TGTGCCAGTAGTTGGCAGGGGAGTTATAGCAATCAGCCCCAGCATTTT.